These 22 T cell receptor beta chains came from one sample sequenced in a study of Ad26.COV2.S vaccination and SARS-CoV-2 variants. Stated treatment: about 20 received Ad26.COV2.S at low or high dose, single or two shots; 5 received placebo; per-sample allocation not given. Day 63 after the first injection of vaccine or placebo was the sampling time. Clones were read by immunoSEQ multiplex PCR, and TCRdb kept only the in-frame ones, dropping some. The sample has about 330,000 clones, almost 90% seen once. The sequencing used peripheral blood, collected in a trial of Ad26.COV2.S vaccine versus placebo. Receptors were obtained from a person between 18 and 65 years old who received the Ad26.COV2.S COVID-19 vaccine or a placebo.

This clone was seen only once. The CDR3 DNA reads TGTGCCAGCAGCCAAGATGCCAGGCCGACCATATATTTT. Residues: CASSQDARPTIYF. This sequence joins TRBV3-1 (or the pseudogene TRBV3-2) and TRBJ1-3; D unclear. This CDR3 has 13 amino acids. Germline V gene lookup returns CDR1 LGHDT and CDR2 YNNKEL (reference sequence). V was shortened by 0 bases and J by 10 bases, with 10 bases between the two germline ends.

The J gene is TRBJ2-5, the V gene TRBV14, with 8 positions matching TRBD1. From germline, CDR1 is SGHDN and CDR2 FVKESK. This CDR3 comprises 14 residues. V gave up 3 bases and J gave up 2 bases; unmatched junction bases: 2. DNA of the CDR3: TGTGCCAGCAGCCAGAACAGGGGGCAAGAGACCCAGTACTTC. Protein: CASSQNRGQETQYF.

V usage is TRBV6-5 and J usage is TRBJ1-5; D is undetermined. Germline assignment: CDR1 MNHEY and CDR2 SVGAGI. There are 12 residues in the CDR3. Trimming left V 8 bases short and J 4 bases short, with 9 bases between. The CDR3: CASGRGNQPQHF. The DNA for the CDR3 is TGTGCCAGCGGACGGGGAAATCAGCCCCAGCATTTT.

The V gene is TRBV7-2, the J gene TRBJ1-6; TRBD1 might be the D (5 bases). CDR3 size: 14 residues. Trimming left V 2 bases short and J 7 bases short, with 9 bases between. The germline CDR1 and CDR2 sequences are SGHTA and FQGNSA. The CDR3 loop reads CASSLLGENSPLHF. Here the CDR3 DNA reads TGTGCCAGCAGCTTACTAGGGGAAAATTCACCCCTCCACTTT.

The chain joins TRBV6-5 to TRBJ2-3; D is undetermined. The germline gives CDR1 MNHEY, CDR2 SVGAGI. The CDR3 runs to 15 residues. V was pared by 4 bases and J by 0 bases, with 11 bases between. In DNA form, the CDR3 reads TGTGCCAGCAGTTCATCTGAGCTTAGCACAGATACGCAGTATTTT. Protein sequence: CASSSSELSTDTQYF.

This chain connects TRBV3-1 (or the pseudogene TRBV3-2) to TRBJ2-7; the D gene is possibly TRBD1 (5 bases). Germline V gene lookup returns CDR1 LGHDT and CDR2 YNNKEL (reference sequence). The V and J ends lost 2 bases and 5 bases respectively, with 16 bases between them. The CDR3 spans 15 residues. In DNA form, the CDR3 reads TGTGCCAGCAGCCAACAGGGTAGGCCCCTCGACGAGCAGTACGTC. Protein sequence: CASSQQGRPLDEQYV.

The J gene is TRBJ1-2, the V gene TRBV5-1; TRBD1 agrees at 8 bases. CDR3 length: 16 residues. Germline trimming cut 3 bases from V and 5 bases from J; bases unmatched to any gene: 12. CDR1 is SGHRS, CDR2 YFSETQ, per germline. CDR3 residues: CASSWHQGAPIYGYTF. CDR3 bases: TGCGCCAGCAGCTGGCACCAGGGGGCCCCAATATATGGCTACACCTTC.

The chain combines TRBV14 with TRBJ1-3, with D tentatively TRBD1 (5 bases). Germline V gene data show CDR1 as SGHDN and CDR2 as FVKESK. With 1 base removed from V and 2 bases from J, the gap between germline ends came to 12 bases. The CDR3 length is 16 residues. CDR3 sequence (DNA): TGTGCCAGCAGCCAAGCTCGCCGACAGACTGGAAACACCATATATTTT. It translates to CASSQARRQTGNTIYF.

V usage is TRBV11-2 and J usage is TRBJ2-7, with 12 bases that match TRBD1. V lost 2 bases to trimming and J lost 5 bases; unmatched junction nucleotides: 4. Germline V gene sequence: CDR1 SGHAT, CDR2 FQNNGV. This CDR3 spans 15 amino acids. The CDR3 nucleotides are TGTGCCAGCAGCTTAACTGGGACAGGGGGCCACGAGCAGTACTTC. Translation gives CASSLTGTGGHEQYF.

The chain joins TRBV19 to TRBJ1-2, with 9 positions matching TRBD1. With 5 bases clipped from V and 3 bases from J, the junction kept 7 bases outside the gene matches. The CDR3 has 15 residues. The germline V gene has CDR1 LNHDA and CDR2 SQIVND (reference sequence). In DNA form, the CDR3 reads TGTGCCAGTAGTGCAGTGACAGGGGGTGACTATGGCTACACCTTC. As protein: CASSAVTGGDYGYTF.

This clone was picked up one time. The rearrangement uses TRBV6-2 or TRBV6-3 and TRBJ1-5; 7 bases match TRBD1. Per germline, CDR1 MNHEY and CDR2 SVGEGT. This CDR3 is built from 15 residues. The V gene end was trimmed by 4 bases and the J gene end by 1 base; junction bases not matched to a gene: 4. The CDR3 DNA reads as TGTGCCAGCAGTTGGAAGGGGGCCAGCAATCAGCCCCAGCATTTT. It is translated as CASSWKGASNQPQHF.

The V gene is TRBV6-2 or TRBV6-3, the J gene TRBJ1-2, with D possibly being TRBD1 (5 bases). The CDR3 length is 15 residues. Germline V gene lookup returns CDR1 MNHEY and CDR2 SVGEGT. Trimming stripped 4 bases from V and 4 bases from J, with 16 bases between. CDR3 nucleotide sequence: TGTGCCAGCAGTTCCTCGATCGGGACGCGCTATGGCTACACCTTC. This translates into CASSSSIGTRYGYTF.

The chain links TRBV4-1 to TRBJ2-2; 9 nucleotides match TRBD2. CDR1 MGHRA and CDR2 YSYEKL come from the germline V gene. The CDR3 is 15 residues long. V lost 8 bases to trimming and J lost 6 bases; unmatched junction nucleotides: 10. The CDR3 bases are TGCGCCAGCTCTTTAATAGCGGGGGATGCCGGGGAGCTGTTTTTT. This sequence encodes CASSLIAGDAGELFF.

This clone was seen once. The chain uses TRBV5-1 and TRBJ2-5; 8 bases are shared with TRBD2. CDR1 is SGHRS and CDR2 is YFSETQ in the germline V gene. V lost 3 bases to trimming and J lost 1 base; unmatched junction nucleotides: 2. The CDR3 has 14 residues. CDR3 region: CASSSSGGQETQYF. The CDR3 DNA is TGCGCCAGCAGCTCCAGCGGGGGCCAAGAGACCCAGTACTTC.

This chain connects TRBV19 to TRBJ1-5; 7 nucleotides match TRBD1. The germline V gene encodes CDR1 LNHDA and CDR2 SQIVND (reference sequence). J lost 4 bases, V lost 5 bases, and 11 bases had no gene match. This CDR3 is built from 16 residues. This CDR3 is CASSPGSDRVNQPQHF. The CDR3 nucleotides are TGTGCCAGTAGTCCGGGATCAGACAGGGTAAATCAGCCCCAGCATTTT. The full variable domain, completed using reference TRBV19 and TRBJ1-5, is DGGITQSPKYLFRKEGQNVTLSCEQNLNHDAMYWYRQDPGQGLRLIYYSQIVNDFQKGDIAEGYSVSREKKESFPLTVTSAQKNPTAFYLCASSPGSDRVNQPQHFGDGTRLSIL.

The chain joins TRBV10-3 to TRBJ2-6, with 7 bases aligning to TRBD1. CDR1 and CDR2 (germline): ENHRY, SYGVKD. V gave up 7 bases and J gave up 0 bases; unmatched junction bases: 9. The CDR3 spans 17 residues. CDR3: CAITARDSYSGANVLTF. Here the CDR3 DNA reads TGTGCCATCACCGCTCGGGACAGCTACTCTGGGGCCAACGTCCTGACTTTC.

This chain uses TRBV5-8 with TRBJ1-2; unclear D gene. The CDR3 covers 13 residues. Germline V lookup: CDR1 SGHTS, CDR2 YDEGEE. V was cut by 1 base and J by 3 bases, with 7 bases left in between. CDR3 DNA: TGTGCCAGCAGCTTGAGAAGGGACTATGGCTACACCTTC. Amino acids: CASSLRRDYGYTF.

This clone turned up a few times. The J gene is TRBJ1-3, the V gene TRBV7-3; D might be TRBD1 (6 bases). Germline CDR1 and CDR2: SGHTA and FQGTGA. CDR3 length: 16 amino acids. V was clipped by 2 bases and J by 0 bases, with 11 bases between them. The CDR3 loop is CASSLSPDSSGNTIYF. The CDR3 DNA reads TGTGCCAGCAGCTTATCCCCGGACAGCTCTGGAAACACCATATATTTT.

J is TRBJ1-5 and V is TRBV6-5, with D unresolved. The length of the CDR3 is 13 residues. V was pared by 0 bases and J by 6 bases, with 6 bases between. From germline, CDR1 is MNHEY and CDR2 SVGAGI. In DNA, the CDR3 is TGTGCCAGCAGTTACTCGAGGGTTCAGCCCCAGCATTTT. This encodes CASSYSRVQPQHF.

V gene TRBV5-4 combines with J gene TRBJ2-3; no definite D call. CDR1 is SGHNT, CDR2 YYREEE, per germline (reference sequence). Trimming cost V 0 bases and J 4 bases, with 6 bases left between them. CDR3 length: 13 amino acids. CDR3 protein: CASSLVVPDTQYF. As DNA, the CDR3 is TGTGCCAGCAGCTTGGTGGTTCCAGATACGCAGTATTTT.

V is TRBV7-9 and J is TRBJ2-1, with TRBD2 matching 13 bases. Per the germline V gene, CDR1 is SEHNR and CDR2 is FQNEAQ (reference sequence). The CDR3 totals 17 residues. The J segment lost 10 bases and the V segment lost 3 bases, leaving 12 bases of the junction unmatched. The CDR3 region is CASSFPSGTSGNGEQFF. CDR3 DNA: TGTGCCAGCAGCTTCCCTAGCGGGACTAGCGGGAATGGAGAGCAGTTCTTC. The complete variable domain, with remaining parts taken from reference TRBV7-9 and TRBJ2-1, reads DTGVSQNPRHKITKRGQNVTFRCDPISEHNRLYWYRQTLGQGPEFLTYFQNEAQLEKSRLLSDRFSAERPKGSFSTLEIQRTEQGDSAMYLCASSFPSGTSGNGEQFFGPGTRLTVL.

The chain carries TRBV2 and TRBJ1-3, with D perhaps TRBD1 (5 bases). V lost 8 bases, J lost 3 bases, and 17 bases lay in between. The CDR3 length is 15 residues. The germline gives CDR1 SNHLY, CDR2 FYNNEI. This CDR3 reads CASGRNRQVGNTIYF. The CDR3 nucleotides read TGTGCCAGCGGGAGGAACAGGCAGGTTGGAAACACCATATATTTT.